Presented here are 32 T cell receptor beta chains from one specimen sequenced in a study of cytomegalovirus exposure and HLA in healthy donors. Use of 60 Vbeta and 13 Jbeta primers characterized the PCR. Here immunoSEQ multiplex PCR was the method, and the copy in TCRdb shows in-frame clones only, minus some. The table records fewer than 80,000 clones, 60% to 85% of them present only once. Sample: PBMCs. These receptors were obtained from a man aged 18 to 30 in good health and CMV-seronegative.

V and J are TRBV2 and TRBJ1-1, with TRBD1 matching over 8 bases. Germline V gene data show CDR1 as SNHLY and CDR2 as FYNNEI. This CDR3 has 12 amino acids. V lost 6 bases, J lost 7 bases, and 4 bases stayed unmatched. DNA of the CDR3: TGTGCCAGCAGAGAGGGACAGGTTGAAGCTTTCTTT. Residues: CASREGQVEAFF.

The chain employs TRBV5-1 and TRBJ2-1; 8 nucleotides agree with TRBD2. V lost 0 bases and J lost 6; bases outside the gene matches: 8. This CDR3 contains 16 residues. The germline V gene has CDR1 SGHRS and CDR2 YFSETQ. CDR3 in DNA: TGCGCCAGCAGCTTGGCGACTAGCGCCCGTCCCAATGAGCAGTTCTTC. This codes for CASSLATSARPNEQFF.

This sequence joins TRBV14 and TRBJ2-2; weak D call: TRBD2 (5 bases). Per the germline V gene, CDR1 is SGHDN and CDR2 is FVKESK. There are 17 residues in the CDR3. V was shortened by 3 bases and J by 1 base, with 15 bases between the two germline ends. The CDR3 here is CASSQRAGNLNTGELFF. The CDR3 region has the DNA TGTGCCAGCAGCCAGAGGGCCGGGAACCTGAACACCGGGGAGCTGTTTTTT.

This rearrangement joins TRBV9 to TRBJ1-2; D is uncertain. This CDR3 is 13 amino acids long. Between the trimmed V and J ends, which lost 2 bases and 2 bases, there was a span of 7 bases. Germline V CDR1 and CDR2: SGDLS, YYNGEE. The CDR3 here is CASSVAGNYGYTF. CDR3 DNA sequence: TGTGCCAGCAGCGTGGCGGGAAACTATGGCTACACCTTC.

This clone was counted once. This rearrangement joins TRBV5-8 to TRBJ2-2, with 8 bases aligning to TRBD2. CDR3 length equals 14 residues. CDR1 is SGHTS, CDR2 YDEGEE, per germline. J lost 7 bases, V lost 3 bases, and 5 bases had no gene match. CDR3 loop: CASSWGLEGGELFF. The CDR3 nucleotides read TGTGCCAGCAGCTGGGGACTAGAGGGCGGGGAGCTGTTTTTT.

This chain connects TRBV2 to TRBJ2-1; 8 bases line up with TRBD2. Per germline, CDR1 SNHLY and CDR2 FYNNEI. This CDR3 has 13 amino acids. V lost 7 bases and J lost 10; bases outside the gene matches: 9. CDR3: CASTSGGGAEQFF. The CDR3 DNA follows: TGTGCCAGCACATCGGGGGGGGGCGCGGAGCAGTTCTTC. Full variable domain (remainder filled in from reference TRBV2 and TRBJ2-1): EPEVTQTPSHQVTQMGQEVILRCVPISNHLYFYWYRQILGQKVEFLVSFYNNEISEKSEIFDDQFSVERPDGSNFTLKIRSTKLEDSAMYFCASTSGGGAEQFFGPGTRLTVL.

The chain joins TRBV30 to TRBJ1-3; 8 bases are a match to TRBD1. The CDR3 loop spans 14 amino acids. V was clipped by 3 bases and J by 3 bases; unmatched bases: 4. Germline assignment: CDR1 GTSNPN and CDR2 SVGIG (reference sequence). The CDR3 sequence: CAWSLGQGGNTIYF. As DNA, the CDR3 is TGTGCCTGGAGCTTAGGACAGGGTGGAAACACCATATATTTT.

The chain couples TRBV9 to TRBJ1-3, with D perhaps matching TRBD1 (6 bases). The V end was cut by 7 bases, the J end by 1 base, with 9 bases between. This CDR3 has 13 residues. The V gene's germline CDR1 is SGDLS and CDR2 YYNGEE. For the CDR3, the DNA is TGTGCCAGCTCCAGGGGTTCTGGAAACACCATATATTTT. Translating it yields CASSRGSGNTIYF.

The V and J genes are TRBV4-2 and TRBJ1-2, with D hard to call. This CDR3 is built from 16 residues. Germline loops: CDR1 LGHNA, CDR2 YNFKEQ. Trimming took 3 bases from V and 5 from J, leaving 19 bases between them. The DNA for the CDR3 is TGTGCCAGCAGCCAGCCCGACCGGGAGATGGGATATGGCTACACCTTC. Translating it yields CASSQPDREMGYGYTF.

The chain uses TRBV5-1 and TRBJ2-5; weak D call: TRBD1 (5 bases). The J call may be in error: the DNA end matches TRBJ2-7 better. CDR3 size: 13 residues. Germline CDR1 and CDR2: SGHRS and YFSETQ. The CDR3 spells CASSLRGSYEQYF. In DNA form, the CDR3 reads TGCGCCAGCAGCTTAAGGGGTTCCTACGAGCAGTACTTC.

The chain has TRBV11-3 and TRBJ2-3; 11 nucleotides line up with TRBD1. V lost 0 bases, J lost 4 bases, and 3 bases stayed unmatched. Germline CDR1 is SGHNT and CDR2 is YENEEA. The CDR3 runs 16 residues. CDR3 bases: TGTGCCAGCAGCTTAGACGGGACAGGGGGTGCAGATACGCAGTATTTT. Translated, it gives CASSLDGTGGADTQYF.

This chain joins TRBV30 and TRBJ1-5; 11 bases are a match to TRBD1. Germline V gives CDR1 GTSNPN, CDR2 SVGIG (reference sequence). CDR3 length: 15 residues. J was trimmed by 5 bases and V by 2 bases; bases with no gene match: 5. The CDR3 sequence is CAWSLGQGAYQPQHF. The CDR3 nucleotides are TGTGCCTGGAGTCTTGGACAGGGGGCATATCAGCCCCAGCATTTT.

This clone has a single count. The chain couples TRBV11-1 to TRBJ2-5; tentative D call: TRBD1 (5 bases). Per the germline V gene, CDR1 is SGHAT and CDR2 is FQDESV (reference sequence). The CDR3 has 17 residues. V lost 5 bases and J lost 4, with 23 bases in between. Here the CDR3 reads CASSQRQLGPASETQYF. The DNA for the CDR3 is TGTGCCAGCAGCCAGCGACAGCTTGGACCCGCATCAGAGACCCAGTACTTC.

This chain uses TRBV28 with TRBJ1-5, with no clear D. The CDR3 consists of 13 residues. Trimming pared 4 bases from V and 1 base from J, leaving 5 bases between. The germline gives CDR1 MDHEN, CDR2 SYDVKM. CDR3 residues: CASSSPSNQPQHF. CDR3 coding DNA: TGTGCCAGCAGTTCCCCGAGCAATCAGCCCCAGCATTTT.

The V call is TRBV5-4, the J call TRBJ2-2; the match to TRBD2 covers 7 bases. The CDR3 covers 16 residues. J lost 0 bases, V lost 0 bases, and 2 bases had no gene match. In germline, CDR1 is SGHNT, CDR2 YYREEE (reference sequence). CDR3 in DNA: TGTGCCAGCAGCTTGGATCTAGCGGCGAACACCGGGGAGCTGTTTTTT. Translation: CASSLDLAANTGELFF.

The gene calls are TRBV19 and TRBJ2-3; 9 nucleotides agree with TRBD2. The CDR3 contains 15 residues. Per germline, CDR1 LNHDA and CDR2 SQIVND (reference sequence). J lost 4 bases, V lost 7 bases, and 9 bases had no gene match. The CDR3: CASKGGGAGADTQYF. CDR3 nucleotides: TGTGCCAGTAAGGGCGGGGGGGCCGGGGCAGATACGCAGTATTTT.

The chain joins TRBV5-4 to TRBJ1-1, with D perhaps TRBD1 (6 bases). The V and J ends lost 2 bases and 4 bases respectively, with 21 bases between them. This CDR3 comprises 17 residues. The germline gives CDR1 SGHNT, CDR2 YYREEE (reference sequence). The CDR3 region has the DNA TGTGCCAGCAGCTTTAGTCAGGGGCTGAGAGGAGGCACTGAAGCTTTCTTT. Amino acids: CASSFSQGLRGGTEAFF.

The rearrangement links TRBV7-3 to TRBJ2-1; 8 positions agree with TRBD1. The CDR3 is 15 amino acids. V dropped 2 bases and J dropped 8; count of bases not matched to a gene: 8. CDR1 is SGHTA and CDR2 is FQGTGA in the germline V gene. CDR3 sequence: CASSLGTGRHDEQFF. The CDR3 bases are TGTGCCAGCAGCTTAGGGACAGGAAGACACGATGAGCAGTTCTTC.

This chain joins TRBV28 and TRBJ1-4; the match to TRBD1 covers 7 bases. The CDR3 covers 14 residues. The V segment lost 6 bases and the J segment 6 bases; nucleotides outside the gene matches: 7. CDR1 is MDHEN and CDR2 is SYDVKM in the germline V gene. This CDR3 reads CASSQQGRDEKLFF. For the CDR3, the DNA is TGTGCCAGCAGCCAACAGGGGCGGGATGAAAAACTGTTTTTT. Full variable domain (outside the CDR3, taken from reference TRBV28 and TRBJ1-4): DVKVTQSSRYLVKRTGEKVFLECVQDMDHENMFWYRQDPGLGLRLIYFSYDVKMKEKGDIPEGYSVSREKKERFSLILESASTNQTSMYLCASSQQGRDEKLFFGSGTQLSVL.

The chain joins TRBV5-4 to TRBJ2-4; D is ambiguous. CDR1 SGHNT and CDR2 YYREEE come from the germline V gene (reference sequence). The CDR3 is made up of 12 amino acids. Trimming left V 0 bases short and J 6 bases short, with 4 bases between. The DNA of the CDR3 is TGTGCCAGCAGCTTGGGAGGAAACATTCAGTACTTC. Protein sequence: CASSLGGNIQYF.

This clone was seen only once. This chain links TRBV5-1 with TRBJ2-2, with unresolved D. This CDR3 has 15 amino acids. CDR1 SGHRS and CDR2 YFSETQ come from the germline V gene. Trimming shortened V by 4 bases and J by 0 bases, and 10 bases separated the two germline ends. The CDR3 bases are TGCGCCAGCAGCAGAAGCCGATCGAACACCGGGGAGCTGTTTTTT. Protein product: CASSRSRSNTGELFF.

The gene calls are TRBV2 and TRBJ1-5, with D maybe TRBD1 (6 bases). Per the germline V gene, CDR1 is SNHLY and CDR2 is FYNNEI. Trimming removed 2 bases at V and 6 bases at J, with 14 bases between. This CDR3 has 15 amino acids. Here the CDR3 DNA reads TGTGCCAGCAGTGAAAGGGGGGGGAGAATTCAGCCCCAGCATTTT. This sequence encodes CASSERGGRIQPQHF. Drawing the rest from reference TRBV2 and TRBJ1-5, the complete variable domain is EPEVTQTPSHQVTQMGQEVILRCVPISNHLYFYWYRQILGQKVEFLVSFYNNEISEKSEIFDDQFSVERPDGSNFTLKIRSTKLEDSAMYFCASSERGGRIQPQHFGDGTRLSIL.

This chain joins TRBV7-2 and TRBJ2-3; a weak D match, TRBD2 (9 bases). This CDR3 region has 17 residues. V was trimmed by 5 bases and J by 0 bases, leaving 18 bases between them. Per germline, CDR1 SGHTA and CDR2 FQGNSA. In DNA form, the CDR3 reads TGTGCCAGCAGCCAGGGGGCGGGGGGGCCCAGCACAGATACGCAGTATTTT. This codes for CASSQGAGGPSTDTQYF.

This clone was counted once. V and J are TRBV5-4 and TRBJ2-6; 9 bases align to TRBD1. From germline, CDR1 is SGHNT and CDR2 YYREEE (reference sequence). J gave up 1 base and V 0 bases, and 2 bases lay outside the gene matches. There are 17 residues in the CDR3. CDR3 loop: CASSLADRGSGANVLTF. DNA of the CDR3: TGTGCCAGCAGCTTGGCCGACAGGGGGTCTGGGGCCAACGTCCTGACTTTC.

CDR3 in amino acids: CASSPGQPDTEAFF. CDR3 nucleotides: TGTGCCAGCAGCCCGGGACAGCCAGACACTGAAGCTTTCTTT. The gene calls are TRBV5-4 and TRBJ1-1; 7 bases agree with TRBD1. The CDR3 spans 14 residues. The V segment lost 4 bases and the J segment 3 bases; nucleotides outside the gene matches: 6. Germline-derived CDR1 and CDR2 are SGHNT and YYREEE (reference sequence). Combining the CDR3 with reference TRBV5-4 and TRBJ1-1 gives the whole variable domain ETGVTQSPTHLIKTRGQQVTLRCSSQSGHNTVSWYQQALGQGPQFIFQYYREEENGRGNFPPRFSGLQFPNYSSELNVNALELDDSALYLCASSPGQPDTEAFFGQGTRLTVV.

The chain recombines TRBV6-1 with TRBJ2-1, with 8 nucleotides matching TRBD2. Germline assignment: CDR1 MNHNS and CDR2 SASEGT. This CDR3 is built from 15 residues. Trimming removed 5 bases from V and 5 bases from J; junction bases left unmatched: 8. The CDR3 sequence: CASSSSGRTNNEQFF. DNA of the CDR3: TGTGCCAGCAGTTCTAGCGGGCGGACAAACAATGAGCAGTTCTTC.

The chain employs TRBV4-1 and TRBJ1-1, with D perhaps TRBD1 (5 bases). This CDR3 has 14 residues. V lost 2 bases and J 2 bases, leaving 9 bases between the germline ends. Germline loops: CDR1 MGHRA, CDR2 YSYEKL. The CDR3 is CASSQRDYNTEAFF. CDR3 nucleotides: TGCGCCAGCAGCCAAAGGGACTACAACACTGAAGCTTTCTTT.

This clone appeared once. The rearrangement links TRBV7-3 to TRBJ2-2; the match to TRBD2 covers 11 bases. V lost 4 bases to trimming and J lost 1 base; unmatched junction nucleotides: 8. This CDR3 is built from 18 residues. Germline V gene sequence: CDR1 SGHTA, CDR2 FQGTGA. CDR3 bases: TGTGCCAGCAGCTCAGATCGAGGACTAGCGGGGAACACCGGGGAGCTGTTTTTT. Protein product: CASSSDRGLAGNTGELFF.

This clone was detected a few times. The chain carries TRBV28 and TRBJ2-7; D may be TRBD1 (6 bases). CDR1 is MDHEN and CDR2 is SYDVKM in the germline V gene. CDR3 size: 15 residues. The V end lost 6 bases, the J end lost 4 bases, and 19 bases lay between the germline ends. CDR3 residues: CASREAAGVTYEQYV. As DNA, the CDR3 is TGTGCCAGCAGGGAGGCGGCAGGGGTAACGTACGAGCAGTACGTC.

The CDR3 DNA sequence: TGTGCCAGCAGCCGGCAGGGTTTTCGTAATTCACCCCTCCACTTT. Its protein product is CASSRQGFRNSPLHF. The V and J genes are TRBV5-6 and TRBJ1-6; a weak D match, TRBD1 (5 bases). V was shortened by 4 bases and J by 6 bases, with 14 bases between the two germline ends. The CDR3 covers 15 residues. The germline V gene encodes CDR1 SGHDT and CDR2 YYEEEE.

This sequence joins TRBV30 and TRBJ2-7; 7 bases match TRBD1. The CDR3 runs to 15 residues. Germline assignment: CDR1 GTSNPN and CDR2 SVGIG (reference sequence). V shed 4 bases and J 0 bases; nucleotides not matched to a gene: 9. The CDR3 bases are TGTGCCTGGATGACTCAAGGGGGCCTCTCCTACGAGCAGTACTTC. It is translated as CAWMTQGGLSYEQYF.

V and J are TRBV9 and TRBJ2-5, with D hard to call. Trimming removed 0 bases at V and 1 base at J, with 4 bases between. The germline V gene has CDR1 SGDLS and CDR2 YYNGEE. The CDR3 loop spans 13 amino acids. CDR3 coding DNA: TGTGCCAGCAGCGTAGACATCCAAGAGACCCAGTACTTC. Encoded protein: CASSVDIQETQYF.